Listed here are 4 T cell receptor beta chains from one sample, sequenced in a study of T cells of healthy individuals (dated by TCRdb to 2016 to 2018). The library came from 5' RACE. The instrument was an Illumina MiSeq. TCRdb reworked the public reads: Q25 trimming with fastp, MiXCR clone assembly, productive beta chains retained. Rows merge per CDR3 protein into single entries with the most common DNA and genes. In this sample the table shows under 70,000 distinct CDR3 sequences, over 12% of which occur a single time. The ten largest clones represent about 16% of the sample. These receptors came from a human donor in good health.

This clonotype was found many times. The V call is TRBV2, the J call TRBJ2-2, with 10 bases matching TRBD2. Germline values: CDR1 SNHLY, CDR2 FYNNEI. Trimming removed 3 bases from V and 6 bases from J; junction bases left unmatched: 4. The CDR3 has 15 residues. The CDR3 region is CASSDGLAGAGELFF. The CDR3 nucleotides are TGTGCCAGCAGTGACGGGCTAGCGGGAGCCGGGGAGCTGTTTTTT.

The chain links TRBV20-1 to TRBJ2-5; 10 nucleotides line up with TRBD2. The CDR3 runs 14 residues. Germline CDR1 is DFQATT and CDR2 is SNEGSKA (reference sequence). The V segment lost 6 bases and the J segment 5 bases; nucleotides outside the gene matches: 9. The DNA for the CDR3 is TGCAGTGCGGAAACCGGGACTAGCGTGGAGACCCAGTACTTC. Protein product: CSAETGTSVETQYF.

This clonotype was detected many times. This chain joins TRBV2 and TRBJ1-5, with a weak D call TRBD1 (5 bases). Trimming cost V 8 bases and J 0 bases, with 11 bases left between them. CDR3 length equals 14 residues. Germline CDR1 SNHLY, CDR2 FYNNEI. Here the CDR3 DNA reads TGTGCCAGCCGAGGGACTAATAGCAATCAGCCCCAGCATTTT. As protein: CASRGTNSNQPQHF. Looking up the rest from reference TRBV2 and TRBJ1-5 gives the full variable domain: EPEVTQTPSHQVTQMGQEVILRCVPISNHLYFYWYRQILGQKVEFLVSFYNNEISEKSEIFDDQFSVERPDGSNFTLKIRSTKLEDSAMYFCASRGTNSNQPQHFGDGTRLSIL.

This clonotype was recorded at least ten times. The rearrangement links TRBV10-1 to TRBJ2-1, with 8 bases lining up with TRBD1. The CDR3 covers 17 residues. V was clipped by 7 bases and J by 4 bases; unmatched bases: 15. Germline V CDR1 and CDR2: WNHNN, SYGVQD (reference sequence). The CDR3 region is CASNKDRGHPHYNEQFF. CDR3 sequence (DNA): TGCGCCAGCAATAAAGACAGGGGCCATCCACATTACAATGAGCAGTTCTTC.